This TCR beta chain was identified during a study of blood T cell repertoires in COVID-19. At the level of the study: The origin of the acute and convalescent COVID-19 samples was the United States, Italy and Spain.

The table came from immunoSEQ multiplex PCR; TCRdb's copy has only in-frame clones and leaves some out. The repertoire consists of roughly 220,000 clones, with about 80% occurring once and the leading ten covering 2% to 2.5%. V lost 8 bases to trimming and J lost 9 bases; unmatched junction nucleotides: 6. This CDR3 region has 11 residues. Germline CDR1 reads DFQATT; CDR2 reads SNEGSKA (reference sequence). The clonotype originates from a woman aged 55-69 years with acute or convalescent COVID-19. The chain carries TRBV20-1 and TRBJ1-4, with 7 bases that match TRBD1. Sequences were obtained from peripheral blood. The CDR3 loop reads CSFWTGQKLFF. The CDR3 bases are TGCAGTTTTTGGACAGGCCAAAAACTGTTTTTT.